One sample yielded the 6 T cell receptor beta chains listed below, sequenced in a study of cytomegalovirus exposure and HLA in healthy donors. PCR was performed using 60 Vbeta and 13 Jbeta primers. The repertoire was sequenced with immunoSEQ multiplex PCR; TCRdb's copy has only in-frame clones and lacks some. The table lists tens of thousands of clones, about 65% of them singletons, with around 23% in the top ten. The sequencing input was PBMCs. Every receptor here comes from a man over 45 in good health and CMV-seropositive.

The rearrangement links TRBV25-1 to TRBJ2-7; D uncertain. CDR3 length: 11 residues. Germline CDR1 is MGHDK and CDR2 is SYGVNS. Trimming cost V 6 bases and J 1 base, with 4 bases left between them. DNA for the CDR3: TGTGCCAGCAGCCGTTCCTACGAGCAGTACTTC. Its protein is CASSRSYEQYF.

The chain combines TRBV29-1 with TRBJ2-7; maybe TRBD1 (6 bases). Germline CDR1 and CDR2: SQVTM and ANQGSEA. V was pared by 6 bases and J by 5 bases, with 11 bases between. This CDR3 is built from 11 residues. CDR3 in DNA: TGCAGCGTATATCAGGGGAACGAGCAGTACTTC. Protein: CSVYQGNEQYF.

V and J are TRBV30 and TRBJ1-1; 8 nucleotides match TRBD1. The germline V gene encodes CDR1 GTSNPN and CDR2 SVGIG (reference sequence). The CDR3 runs to 14 residues. With 3 bases clipped from V and 4 bases from J, the junction kept 7 bases outside the gene matches. DNA of the CDR3: TGTGCCTGGAGGCGGACAGGGAAAGGCACTGAAGCTTTCTTT. Protein sequence: CAWRRTGKGTEAFF.

V and J are TRBV7-6 and TRBJ2-1, with 12 positions matching TRBD2. CDR1 and CDR2 from the germline V gene are SGHVS and FNYEAQ. This CDR3 is 14 amino acids long. Trimming cost V 10 bases and J 6 bases; bases outside gene matches: 7. The CDR3 coding sequence is TGTGCCACCCGGACTAGCGGGGCGGGCAATGAGCAGTTCTTC. Protein product: CATRTSGAGNEQFF.

The chain carries TRBV28 and TRBJ1-1, with a weak D call TRBD1 (6 bases). This CDR3 has 14 residues. The V end lost 3 bases, the J end lost 5 bases, and 13 bases lay between the germline ends. CDR1 and CDR2 from the germline V gene are MDHEN and SYDVKM. The DNA of the CDR3 is TGTGCCAGCAGTTTGCCGGCAGGGGAAACTGAAGCTTTCTTT. Residues: CASSLPAGETEAFF.

This sequence joins TRBV19 and TRBJ2-1; 7 bases match TRBD1. Germline lookup yields CDR1 LNHDA and CDR2 SQIVND (reference sequence). This CDR3 spans 14 amino acids. Trimming removed 2 bases from V and 2 bases from J; junction bases left unmatched: 0. The CDR3 DNA follows: TGTGCCAGTAGTATAACAGGGGCCTACAATGAGCAGTTCTTC. Translated: CASSITGAYNEQFF.